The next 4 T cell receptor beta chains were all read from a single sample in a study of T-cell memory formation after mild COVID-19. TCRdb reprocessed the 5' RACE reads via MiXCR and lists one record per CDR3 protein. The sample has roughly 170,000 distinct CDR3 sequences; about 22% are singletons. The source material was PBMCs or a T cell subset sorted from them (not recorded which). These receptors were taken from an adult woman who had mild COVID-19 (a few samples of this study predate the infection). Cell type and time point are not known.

The CDR3 nucleotides are TGTGCCAGCAGCTTAGGAGGGCGGGCGGAGCATGAGCAGTTCTTC. Amino acids: CASSLGGRAEHEQFF. The genes are TRBV7-8 and TRBJ2-1; a weak D match, TRBD2 (5 bases). CDR1 is SGHVS and CDR2 is FQNEAQ in the germline V gene. V shed 1 base and J shed 8 bases, with 15 bases lying between them. The CDR3 has 15 amino acids.

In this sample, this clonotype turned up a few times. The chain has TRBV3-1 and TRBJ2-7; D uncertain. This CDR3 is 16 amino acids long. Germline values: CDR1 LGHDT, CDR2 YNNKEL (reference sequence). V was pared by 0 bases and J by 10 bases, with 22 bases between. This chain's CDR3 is CASSQDRVWGSPLQYF. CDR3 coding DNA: TGTGCCAGCAGCCAAGATCGGGTTTGGGGTTCTCCGCTACAGTACTTC.

As DNA, the CDR3 is TGTGCCAGCAGTACCATAGCGGAGGGGAACTACGAGCAGTACTTC. Its protein product is CASSTIAEGNYEQYF. The chain employs TRBV12-3 or TRBV12-4 and TRBJ2-7; D perhaps matches TRBD2 (6 bases). This CDR3 spans 15 amino acids. Trimming cost V 5 bases and J 3 bases, with 17 bases left between them.

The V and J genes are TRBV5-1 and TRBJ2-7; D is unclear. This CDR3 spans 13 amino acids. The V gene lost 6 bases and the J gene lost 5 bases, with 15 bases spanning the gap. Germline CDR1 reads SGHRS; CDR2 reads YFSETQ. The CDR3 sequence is CASKAATLDEQYF. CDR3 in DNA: TGCGCCAGCAAGGCAGCCACCCTTGACGAGCAGTACTTC.